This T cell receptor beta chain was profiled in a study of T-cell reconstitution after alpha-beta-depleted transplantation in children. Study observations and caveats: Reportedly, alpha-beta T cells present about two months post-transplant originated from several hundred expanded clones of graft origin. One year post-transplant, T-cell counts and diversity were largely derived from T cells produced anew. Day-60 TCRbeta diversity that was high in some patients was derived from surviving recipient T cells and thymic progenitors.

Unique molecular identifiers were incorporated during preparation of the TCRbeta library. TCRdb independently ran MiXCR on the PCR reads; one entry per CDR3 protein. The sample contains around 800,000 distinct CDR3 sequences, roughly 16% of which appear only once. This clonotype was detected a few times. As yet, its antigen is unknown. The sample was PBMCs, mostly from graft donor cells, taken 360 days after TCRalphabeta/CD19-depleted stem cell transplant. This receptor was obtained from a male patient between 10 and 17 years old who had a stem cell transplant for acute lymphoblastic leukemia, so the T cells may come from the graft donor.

Here the CDR3 reads CASSRLGRKKIRGPYF. In nucleotides, the CDR3 is TGCGCCAGCAGTCGCCTGGGACGGAAGAAGATAAGGGGGCCGTATTTT. This sequence joins TRBV23-1 and TRBJ2-3, with TRBD1 matching over 7 bases. TRBV23-1 counts as an open reading frame of uncertain function. Trimming at V came to 4 bases and at J to 14 bases, leaving 21 bases not matched to a gene. This CDR3 contains 16 residues.